The entry below describes one T cell receptor (beta chain). Antigen: not known. The CDR3 is made up of 15 amino acids. V was cut by 6 bases and J by 2 bases, with 14 bases left in between. In germline, CDR1 is MNHEY, CDR2 SVGEGT. The sample comes from a study of T-cell reconstitution after alpha-beta-depleted transplantation in children. Notes on the study in general: Diversity and T-cell counts at one year after transplant derived mostly from new T cells. Expanded clones from the graft, numbering several hundred, reportedly supplied alpha-beta T cells about two months after transplant. Surviving recipient T cells and thymic progenitors accounted for the high day-60 TCRbeta diversity observed in some patients.

Unique molecular identifiers tagged the TCRbeta library. Each CDR3 protein gets one entry after TCRdb re-called the PCR reads with MiXCR. The repertoire consists of roughly 670,000 distinct CDR3 sequences, with around 13% occurring once and the leading ten covering about 0.77%. The chain combines TRBV6-2 or TRBV6-3 with TRBJ2-1, with D possibly matching TRBD2 (5 bases). The source is a girl aged 2 to 10 with congenital amegakaryocytic thrombocytopenia, due to receive a stem cell transplant. The sample consisted of PBMCs, taken before TCRalphabeta/CD19-depleted stem cell transplant. The CDR3 loop is CASSLGGSPYNEQFF. The CDR3 DNA is TGTGCCAGCAGCCTAGGCGGGTCCCCCTACAATGAGCAGTTCTTC.